Below, one TCR beta chain is given with its context. The antigen it recognizes is unknown. It has no much larger one-base neighbor in the sample; base qualities were not kept. Other nucleotide sequences in the sample specify the same CDR3. This entry comes from a study of blood T cell repertoires in COVID-19 (dated by TCRdb to about 2020). With regard to the full study: Samples covering the acute and convalescent phases of COVID-19 were provided by collaborators in the United States, Italy and Spain. The material from the prospective study consisted of cDNA or gDNA derived from T cells, B-cell-depleted T cells, or PBMCs. Deeply sampled blood TCRbeta repertoires from subjects exposed to, actively infected with, or recovered from COVID-19 were included in the dataset. The repertoires were made available in a free public database intended to serve as a resource for research on the immune response to SARS-CoV-2. Samples were obtained from the ongoing ImmuneRACE study (first 160 participants) and from over 1,000 subjects provided by 6 global collaborators. The sample metadata nearly always contained a de-identified subject ID, COVID-19 status, age in years and sex. Where available, HLA class I and class II types were taken from metadata supplied by the sample provider and were not determined by assay-based typing.

The immunoSEQ Assay, a bias-controlled multiplex PCR, was used to amplify TCRbeta CDR3 regions from genomic DNA. On the study's bioinformatics: The number of nucleated cells in each sample was estimated from the amplification of reference gene primers within the assay. Sequence reads were collapsed and filtered to measure the absolute abundance of every unique TCRbeta CDR3 rearrangement. For each sample, productive Simpson clonality was calculated by taking the square root of Simpson's diversity index across productive rearrangements. In its TCRdb copy, this immuneACCESS table keeps in-frame sequences only and misses some clones. Where compared with another copy, unresolved V genes explain less than half of these, and the others have no known cause. That table supplies the V and J calls and clone size; D and trimming were determined from the DNA. Within this sample are some 170,000 clones, with roughly 84% of them counted one time only. The top ten hold roughly 1.2% of the sample.

In the germline V gene, CDR1 corresponds to KGHSH and CDR2 to LQKENI. Germline trimming amounts to 0 bases on V and 4 bases on J, with 4 as the count of junction bases outside the gene matches. There are 15 amino acids in the CDR3, from cysteine to phenylalanine inclusive. Only the CDR3 part of the read is kept: 45 bases, read in frame from the first base. In the prospective study, participants were roughly 18 to 89 years old, resided in fewer than 25 geographic areas of the United States, and were enrolled through a virtual design. In the prospective study, participants were assigned to cohorts based on the clinical history participants reported in a screening survey and a study questionnaire. In the prospective study, whole blood, serum and a nasopharyngeal or oropharyngeal swab were collected from each participant by mobile phlebotomists. Prospective study participants could optionally give additional blood draws and questionnaires over a roughly two-month period. Blood samples from the prospective study were shipped frozen or at room temperature prior to DNA extraction.

Results the study describes overall, beyond this receptor: Clinical and demographic metadata were provided uncurated, with the amount varying by source and participant.

The sequence links TRBV18 to TRBJ2-5, and TRBD1 aligns with 8 junction nucleotides. The source material was PBMCs or T cells enriched from blood (not recorded which). This receptor was identified in a human donor with acute COVID-19. The donor label of this sample is uncertain. CDR3 loop: CASSPPGQGGETQYF. The base sequence is TGTGCCAGCTCACCACCCGGACAGGGAGGAGAGACCCAGTACTTC.